The rows below give T cell receptor beta chains drawn from one sample of a study of CD8 T cells in Susac syndrome. TCRdb analysed the immunoSEQ multiplex PCR reads with MiXCR anew, one entry per CDR3 protein. This sample has around 200,000 distinct CDR3 sequences, with around 93% found just once. The sequenced material came from CD4+ T cells from PBMCs. These receptors originate from a human donor with multiple sclerosis. Both conserved end residues are part of each CDR3. D genes are given only for firm matches. Part of the rows lack a size; the others show once, few, many or a class for expanded clones.

TRBJ1-2	NA	TRBV3-1	NA	CASSPGVNYGYTF	TGTGCCAGCAGCCCTGGCGTTAACTATGGCTACACCTTC
TRBJ2-3	once	TRBV29-1	TRBD1	CSAWDSQPSTDTQYF	TGCAGCGCCTGGGACAGCCAACCTAGCACAGATACGCAGTATTTT
TRBJ1-5	NA	TRBV2	NA	CASRTDFTGFNQPQHF	TGTGCCAGCAGGACCGACTTTACAGGGTTCAATCAGCCCCAGCATTTT
TRBJ2-1	NA	TRBV6-5	NA	CASTPTDYNEQFF	TGTGCCAGCACCCCGACGGATTACAATGAGCAGTTCTTC
TRBJ1-5	NA	TRBV30	TRBD1	CAAGQNSNQPQHF	TGTGCCGCGGGACAGAATAGCAATCAGCCCCAGCATTTT
TRBJ1-2	NA	TRBV30	NA	CAWSSGTGYGYTF	TGTGCCTGGAGTTCTGGGACGGGCTATGGCTACACCTTC
TRBJ2-7	NA	TRBV11-2	NA	CASSLNREVYEQYF	TGTGCCAGCAGCTTGAACCGTGAGGTCTACGAGCAGTACTTC
TRBJ1-6	NA	TRBV3-1	NA	CASSQGDPSPLHF	TGTGCCAGCAGCCAAGGGGACCCATCACCCCTCCACTTT
TRBJ1-4	NA	TRBV30	NA	CAWGGTPNEKLFF	TGTGCCTGGGGAGGCACCCCAAATGAAAAACTGTTTTTT
TRBJ1-6	NA	TRBV9	NA	CASSPRLADSPLHF	TGTGCCAGCAGCCCCCGATTGGCCGATTCACCCCTCCACTTT
TRBJ2-1	NA	TRBV27	NA	CASSLSSASYNEQFF	TGTGCCAGCAGTTTATCTAGCGCCTCATACAATGAGCAGTTCTTC
TRBJ2-3	NA	TRBV5-1	NA	CASSWDTDTQYF	TGCGCCAGCAGCTGGGACACTGATACGCAGTATTTT
TRBJ2-5	NA	TRBV12-3/TRBV12-4	NA	CASRPDYQETQYF	TGTGCCAGCAGGCCGGACTACCAAGAGACCCAGTACTTC
TRBJ2-1	NA	TRBV20-1	TRBD1	CSARGQGVLNEQFF	TGCAGTGCTAGAGGTCAGGGGGTACTCAATGAGCAGTTCTTC
TRBJ2-1	NA	TRBV3-1	NA	CASSQDGPPAEYNEQFF	TGTGCCAGCAGCCAAGACGGACCCCCGGCAGAATACAATGAGCAGTTCTTC
TRBJ2-7	NA	TRBV3-1	TRBD1	CASSPLSLRGLNEQYF	TGTGCCAGCAGCCCACTAAGTCTCAGGGGGCTGAACGAGCAGTACTTC
TRBJ1-1	NA	TRBV12-3/TRBV12-4	NA	CASSETGHFGRGAF	NA
TRBJ2-1	NA	TRBV10-3	TRBD2	CAISGSSGGAGRPEQFF	TGTGCCATCAGTGGTTCTAGCGGGGGGGCCGGCCGCCCTGAGCAGTTCTTC
TRBJ2-7	NA	TRBV11-2	NA	CASSLSDSYEQYF	TGTGCCAGCAGCTTATCAGACAGCTACGAGCAGTACTTC
TRBJ2-3	NA	TRBV3-1	NA	CASSPGGPSTDTQYF	TGTGCCAGCAGCCCGGGGGGCCCTAGCACAGATACGCAGTATTTT
TRBJ1-6	NA	TRBV11-1	TRBD1	CASSARDRVQGSPLHF	TGTGCCAGCAGCGCCCGGGACAGAGTACAGGGTTCACCCCTCCACTTT
TRBJ2-7	NA	TRBV12-3/TRBV12-4	NA	CASSRSTVPYEQYF	TGTGCCAGCAGTCGATCTACGGTTCCCTACGAGCAGTACTTC
TRBJ2-5	once	TRBV29-1	TRBD1	CSQRQGAETQYF	TGCAGCCAACGACAGGGTGCAGAGACCCAGTACTTC
TRBJ1-1	NA	TRBV2	NA	CASSEVTVNTEAFF	TGTGCCAGCAGTGAAGTTACCGTTAACACTGAAGCTTTCTTT
TRBJ1-1	NA	TRBV5-1	TRBD1	CASSSRTGSEAFF	TGCGCCAGCAGCTCAAGGACAGGGTCTGAAGCTTTCTTT
TRBJ2-2	NA	TRBV9	NA	CASSVAPSDRSGELFF	TGTGCCAGCAGCGTAGCTCCCTCGGACAGATCCGGGGAGCTGTTTTTT
TRBJ2-2	once	TRBV9	NA	CASSVGQANTGELFF	TGTGCCAGCAGCGTAGGGCAGGCGAACACCGGGGAGCTGTTTTTT
TRBJ2-7	NA	TRBV20-1	TRBD2	CSARGLAGPGAAFNEQYF	TGCAGTGCTAGAGGGCTAGCGGGGCCCGGGGCGGCTTTTAACGAGCAGTACTTC
TRBJ1-5	NA	TRBV20-1	NA	CSAILGNSNQPQHF	TGCAGTGCTATTCTTGGAAATAGCAATCAGCCCCAGCATTTT
TRBJ2-2	NA	TRBV7-2	NA	CASSLSGGASTGELFF	TGTGCCAGCAGCTTATCTGGGGGGGCGAGCACCGGGGAGCTGTTTTTT
TRBJ1-1	NA	TRBV20-1	NA	CSAATGLYTEAFF	TGCAGTGCTGCTACAGGGCTTTACACTGAAGCTTTCTTT
TRBJ1-6	NA	TRBV29-1	TRBD1	CSVGTGGSPLHF	TGCAGCGTTGGGACAGGGGGATCACCCCTCCACTTT
TRBJ1-5	NA	TRBV19	NA	CASTGPGGGNQPQHF	TGTGCCAGTACTGGGCCCGGTGGAGGCAATCAGCCCCAGCATTTT
TRBJ2-7	NA	TRBV7-2	TRBD2	CASSRISGEAYEQYF	TGTGCCAGCAGCCGGATTAGCGGGGAGGCCTACGAGCAGTACTTC
TRBJ2-4	NA	TRBV5-6	NA	CASSLQGDQYF	TGTGCCAGCAGCTTGCAGGGTGATCAGTACTTC
TRBJ2-5	NA	TRBV5-6	NA	CASSLVAAETQYF	TGTGCCAGCAGCTTGGTAGCGGCGGAGACCCAGTACTTC
TRBJ2-1	NA	TRBV7-2	TRBD2	CASSGRLAGDNEQFF	TGTGCCAGCAGCGGCAGACTAGCGGGAGACAATGAGCAGTTCTTC
TRBJ2-1	few	TRBV3-1	TRBD1	CASSQGTGGYNEQFF	TGTGCCAGCAGCCAGGGGACAGGGGGCTACAATGAGCAGTTCTTC
TRBJ2-5	NA	TRBV9	NA	CASSVGGKETQYF	TGTGCCAGCAGCGTGGGAGGTAAAGAGACCCAGTACTTC
TRBJ1-4	NA	TRBV30	NA	CAWSLQEKLFF	TGTGCCTGGAGCCTACAGGAAAAACTGTTTTTT
TRBJ1-6	NA	TRBV19	NA	CASSIDAAGPGSPLHF	TGTGCCAGTAGTATAGACGCCGCAGGGCCGGGTTCACCCCTCCACTTT
TRBJ2-7	NA	TRBV15	NA	CATSRDERFPYEQYF	TGTGCCACCAGCAGAGATGAAAGGTTCCCCTACGAGCAGTACTTC
TRBJ2-1	NA	TRBV29-1	TRBD1	CSPRDRGNEQFF	TGCAGCCCCCGGGACAGGGGAAATGAGCAGTTCTTC
TRBJ1-2	NA	TRBV5-4	TRBD1	CASSFPGQGVYGYTF	TGTGCCAGCAGCTTCCCGGGGCAGGGGGTCTATGGCTACACCTTC
TRBJ1-1	NA	TRBV30	NA	CACRWTADTEAFF	TGTGCCTGTAGATGGACAGCGGACACTGAAGCTTTCTTT
TRBJ2-3	NA	TRBV3-1	NA	CASSQGWGTDTQYF	TGTGCCAGCAGCCAGGGATGGGGCACAGATACGCAGTATTTT
TRBJ1-5	NA	TRBV24-1	NA	CAFQTRPQHF	TGTGCCTTTCAAACCCGGCCCCAGCATTTT
TRBJ2-5	NA	TRBV20-1	NA	CSATPGAEETQYF	TGCAGTGCCACCCCGGGGGCTGAAGAGACCCAGTACTTC
TRBJ2-1	NA	TRBV30	NA	CAWSVVGSKVPFGEQFF	TGTGCCTGGAGCGTCGTAGGCTCCAAGGTTCCATTTGGTGAGCAGTTCTTC
TRBJ2-6	NA	TRBV29-1	NA	CSVVGHLSGANVLTF	TGCAGCGTTGTGGGCCATCTCTCTGGGGCCAACGTCCTGACTTTC
TRBJ2-1	NA	TRBV2	NA	CATRREGAYLFF	TGTGCCACACGTCGAGAAGGGGCTTATCTGTTCTTC
TRBJ1-2	NA	TRBV3-1	NA	CASSQGARLLYGYTF	TGTGCCAGCAGCCAAGGGGCTCGGCTACTCTATGGCTACACCTTC